These T cell receptor beta chains were read from a single sample in a study of blood T cell repertoires in COVID-19. The protocol was immunoSEQ multiplex PCR, while the TCRdb copy is restricted to in-frame clones and leaves out a portion. The sample records fewer than 200,000 clones, approximately 82% being singletons. Sample: PBMCs or T cells enriched from blood (not recorded which). Receptors were obtained from a woman in her 50s in a cohort exposed to, infected with or recovered from COVID-19 (not recorded which). Each CDR3 is given with its conserved first and last residue. D genes are given only for firm matches. Size values are once, few and many counts, or a class for expanded clones, and some rows have none.

clone size: NA
J gene: TRBJ1-2
D gene: TRBD1
V gene: TRBV18
CDR3 DNA: TGTGCCAGCTCACCTTTGCAGGGGGCATCAAACTATGGCTACACCTTC
CDR3 protein: CASSPLQGASNYGYTF

clone size: NA
J gene: TRBJ2-4
D gene: NA
V gene: TRBV30
CDR3 DNA: TGTGCCTGGAGTGTAAAGGGAGGCAAAAACATTCAGTACTTC
CDR3 protein: CAWSVKGGKNIQYF

clone size: NA
J gene: TRBJ1-2
D gene: NA
V gene: TRBV7-2
CDR3 DNA: TGTGCCAGCAGCTCCGAGATGGACTATGGCTACACCTTC
CDR3 protein: CASSSEMDYGYTF

clone size: NA
J gene: TRBJ1-5
D gene: TRBD1
V gene: TRBV6-5
CDR3 DNA: TGTGCCAGCAGTTACTCGAGAGGGGGCGGTCAGCCCCAGCATTTT
CDR3 protein: CASSYSRGGGQPQHF

clone size: NA
J gene: TRBJ1-1
D gene: NA
V gene: TRBV5-1
CDR3 DNA: TGCGCCAGCAGCCAGGGGAAGACTGAAGCTTTCTTT
CDR3 protein: CASSQGKTEAFF

clone size: few
J gene: TRBJ2-1
D gene: NA
V gene: TRBV7-2
CDR3 DNA: TGTGCCAGCAGCTTAGCAGCTAGTTCCTACAATGAGCAGTTCTTC
CDR3 protein: CASSLAASSYNEQFF

clone size: NA
J gene: TRBJ1-5
D gene: NA
V gene: TRBV6-6
CDR3 DNA: TGTGCCAGCAGTTACCGAGAAAATCAGCCCCAGCATTTT
CDR3 protein: CASSYRENQPQHF

clone size: NA
J gene: TRBJ2-4
D gene: TRBD1
V gene: TRBV28
CDR3 DNA: TGTGCCAGCAGTAGACGGGGACAGGGCTTGGCCAAAAACATTCAGTACTTC
CDR3 protein: CASSRRGQGLAKNIQYF

clone size: once
J gene: TRBJ1-6
D gene: NA
V gene: TRBV12-5
CDR3 DNA: TGTGCTAGTGGTTTCCCCTTGGGAGGTCGGGGGAGCTCCTATAATTCACCCCTCCACTTT
CDR3 protein: CASGFPLGGRGSSYNSPLHF

clone size: NA
J gene: TRBJ1-1
D gene: NA
V gene: TRBV29-1
CDR3 DNA: TGCAGCGGGGTAGCGAACACTGAAGCTTTCTTT
CDR3 protein: CSGVANTEAFF

clone size: NA
J gene: TRBJ2-7
D gene: NA
V gene: TRBV13
CDR3 DNA: TGTGCCAGCAGCACATACGGCAGACAGGAGCAGTACTTC
CDR3 protein: CASSTYGRQEQYF

clone size: NA
J gene: TRBJ1-1
D gene: TRBD1
V gene: TRBV30
CDR3 DNA: TGTGCCTGGAGTGGATCCTCGACAGGGGGCAAGACTGAAGCTTTCTTT
CDR3 protein: CAWSGSSTGGKTEAFF

clone size: NA
J gene: TRBJ1-2
D gene: NA
V gene: TRBV11-2
CDR3 DNA: TGTGCCAGCAGGGACCGGAGGGTAAGATTAACGTATGGCTACACCTTC
CDR3 protein: CASRDRRVRLTYGYTF

clone size: few
J gene: TRBJ1-1
D gene: NA
V gene: TRBV19
CDR3 DNA: TGTGCCAGTGGGGGGACGCTAACTTTCTTT
CDR3 protein: CASGGTLTFF

clone size: NA
J gene: TRBJ1-5
D gene: TRBD1
V gene: TRBV28
CDR3 DNA: TGTGCCAGCAGTTTAGACAGGGGCAATCAGCCCCAGCATTTT
CDR3 protein: CASSLDRGNQPQHF

clone size: NA
J gene: TRBJ2-1
D gene: TRBD2
V gene: TRBV9
CDR3 DNA: TGTGCCAGCAGCACCGCCGGTGCGGGAGCGGGGCTCGGTGAGCAGTTCTTC
CDR3 protein: CASSTAGAGAGLGEQFF

clone size: NA
J gene: TRBJ1-4
D gene: NA
V gene: TRBV27
CDR3 DNA: TGTGCCAGCAGTCTTATCCAAGGCAGGAATGGGGAAAAACTGTTTTTT
CDR3 protein: CASSLIQGRNGEKLFF

clone size: NA
J gene: TRBJ2-3
D gene: TRBD2
V gene: TRBV7-3
CDR3 DNA: TGTGCCAGCAGCTTAAGCGGACTAGCGGGGGGTCCCGGCACAGATACGCAGTATTTT
CDR3 protein: CASSLSGLAGGPGTDTQYF

clone size: NA
J gene: TRBJ1-1
D gene: TRBD1
V gene: TRBV18
CDR3 DNA: TGTGCCAGCTCTCCGACAGGGGAGCAGGTAGCTTTCTTT
CDR3 protein: CASSPTGEQVAFF

clone size: once
J gene: TRBJ1-1
D gene: TRBD1
V gene: TRBV7-6
CDR3 DNA: TGTGCCAGCAGCTTATTGGAGAGGGGGCGTACTGAAGCTTTCTTT
CDR3 protein: CASSLLERGRTEAFF

clone size: NA
J gene: TRBJ2-7
D gene: NA
V gene: TRBV24-1
CDR3 DNA: TGTGCCACCAGTGATCCGTACAGACCCTACGAGCAGTACTTC
CDR3 protein: CATSDPYRPYEQYF

clone size: NA
J gene: TRBJ2-3
D gene: TRBD2
V gene: TRBV7-2
CDR3 DNA: TGTGCCAGCAGCTGGACGGGACTAGCGCTAAACACAGATACGCAGTATTTT
CDR3 protein: CASSWTGLALNTDTQYF

clone size: NA
J gene: TRBJ2-7
D gene: TRBD1
V gene: TRBV24-1
CDR3 DNA: TGTGCCACCAGTGATCAGGGACAGGTCAACTTC
CDR3 protein: CATSDQGQVNF

clone size: NA
J gene: TRBJ2-7
D gene: NA
V gene: TRBV7-8
CDR3 DNA: TGTGCCAGCACCGAGGGTGGGGGCGTCAACTACGAGCAGTACTTC
CDR3 protein: CASTEGGGVNYEQYF

clone size: NA
J gene: TRBJ1-2
D gene: NA
V gene: TRBV2
CDR3 DNA: TGTGCCAGCAGTGAAACAGGGTCTAACTATGGCTACACCTTC
CDR3 protein: CASSETGSNYGYTF

clone size: NA
J gene: TRBJ2-3
D gene: NA
V gene: TRBV28
CDR3 DNA: TGTGCCAGCATAGGAGGGGGCCGAAGGGATACGCAGTATTTT
CDR3 protein: CASIGGGRRDTQYF

clone size: NA
J gene: TRBJ2-3
D gene: TRBD2
V gene: TRBV6-1
CDR3 DNA: TGTGCCAGCAGTGAAGGGGGCGCAAGCGGGAGAGAAAATACGCAGTATTTT
CDR3 protein: CASSEGGASGRENTQYF

clone size: NA
J gene: TRBJ2-7
D gene: NA
V gene: TRBV6-5
CDR3 DNA: TGTGCCAGCAGTTACTTGGCCGCCTACGAGCAGTACTTC
CDR3 protein: CASSYLAAYEQYF

clone size: NA
J gene: TRBJ1-5
D gene: NA
V gene: TRBV19
CDR3 DNA: TGTGCCAGTAGTATAATCGGGGGGTTGGATCAGCCCCAGCATTTT
CDR3 protein: CASSIIGGLDQPQHF

clone size: NA
J gene: TRBJ2-7
D gene: NA
V gene: TRBV19
CDR3 DNA: TGTGCCAGCGCCCGGGACTTAGGGAGCTACGAGCAGTACTTC
CDR3 protein: CASARDLGSYEQYF

clone size: NA
J gene: TRBJ2-1
D gene: NA
V gene: TRBV6-5
CDR3 DNA: TGTGCCAGCAGTACCGGGACAACCTACAATGAGCAGTTCTTC
CDR3 protein: CASSTGTTYNEQFF

clone size: NA
J gene: TRBJ1-1
D gene: TRBD1
V gene: TRBV3-1/TRBV3-2
CDR3 DNA: TGTGCCAGCAGCCAAGCCCGGACAGGGGGCACTGAAGCTTTCTTT
CDR3 protein: CASSQARTGGTEAFF

clone size: NA
J gene: TRBJ2-1
D gene: NA
V gene: TRBV10-1
CDR3 DNA: TGCGCCAGCAGTGAGACAGGGAGAAGTGAGCAGTTCTTC
CDR3 protein: CASSETGRSEQFF

clone size: NA
J gene: TRBJ1-3
D gene: NA
V gene: TRBV7-6
CDR3 DNA: TGTGCCAGCAGCTTAGCGGCGGGGCCTGGAAACACCATATATTTT
CDR3 protein: CASSLAAGPGNTIYF

clone size: NA
J gene: TRBJ2-1
D gene: TRBD1
V gene: TRBV28
CDR3 DNA: TGTGCCAGCACTGGGACAGGTTCCTACAATGAGCAGTTCTTC
CDR3 protein: CASTGTGSYNEQFF

clone size: NA
J gene: TRBJ1-5
D gene: NA
V gene: TRBV4-1
CDR3 DNA: TGCGCCAGCAGCCTCGGACAGAATCAGCCCCAGCATTTT
CDR3 protein: CASSLGQNQPQHF

clone size: NA
J gene: TRBJ2-5
D gene: TRBD2
V gene: TRBV19
CDR3 DNA: TGTGCCAGTAGTATAGGACTAGCGGAGGGCGAGACCCAGTACTTC
CDR3 protein: CASSIGLAEGETQYF

clone size: NA
J gene: TRBJ1-1
D gene: NA
V gene: TRBV19
CDR3 DNA: TGTGCCAGTAGTATCTCGAGTAGGAACACTGAAGCTTTCTTT
CDR3 protein: CASSISSRNTEAFF

clone size: NA
J gene: TRBJ2-3
D gene: NA
V gene: TRBV5-4
CDR3 DNA: TGTGCCAGCAGCTCCAAACAGGGTAGCACAGATACGCAGTATTTT
CDR3 protein: CASSSKQGSTDTQYF

clone size: NA
J gene: TRBJ2-7
D gene: TRBD1
V gene: TRBV13
CDR3 DNA: TGTGCCAGCAGCTCCCTACCCACGGACAGGGGAAGGGCTTACGAGCAGTACTTC
CDR3 protein: CASSSLPTDRGRAYEQYF

clone size: NA
J gene: TRBJ1-3
D gene: NA
V gene: TRBV7-9
CDR3 DNA: TGTGCCAGCAGTTCCCTCCGAAGCCCAAGCTCTGGAAACACCATATATTTT
CDR3 protein: CASSSLRSPSSGNTIYF

clone size: NA
J gene: TRBJ1-3
D gene: NA
V gene: TRBV28
CDR3 DNA: TGTGCCAGCAGTTTACGGGGAGGAACCCTCACCATATATTTT
CDR3 protein: CASSLRGGTLTIYF

clone size: NA
J gene: TRBJ2-7
D gene: NA
V gene: TRBV6-5
CDR3 DNA: TGTGCCAGCAGAACAGGTGAAAGGCAGTACTTC
CDR3 protein: CASRTGERQYF

clone size: NA
J gene: TRBJ1-5
D gene: NA
V gene: TRBV9
CDR3 DNA: TGTGCCAGCACCCGAGCCGGGGATAGCAATCAGCCCCAGCATTTT
CDR3 protein: CASTRAGDSNQPQHF